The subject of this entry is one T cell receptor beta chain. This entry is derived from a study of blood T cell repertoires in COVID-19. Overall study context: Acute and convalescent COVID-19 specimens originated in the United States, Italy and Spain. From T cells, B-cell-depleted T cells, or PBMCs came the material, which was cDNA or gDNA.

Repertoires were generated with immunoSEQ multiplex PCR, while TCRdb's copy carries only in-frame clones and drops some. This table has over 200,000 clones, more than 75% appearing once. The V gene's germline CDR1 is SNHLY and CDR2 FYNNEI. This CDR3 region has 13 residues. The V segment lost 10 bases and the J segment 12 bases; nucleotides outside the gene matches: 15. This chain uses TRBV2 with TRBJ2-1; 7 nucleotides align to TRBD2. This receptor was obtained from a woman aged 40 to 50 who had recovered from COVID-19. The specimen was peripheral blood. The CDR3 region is CATPQDSGGGQFF. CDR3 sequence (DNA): TGTGCCACTCCTCAGGATTCTGGGGGGGGGCAGTTCTTC.